This TCR beta chain emerged from a study of CXCR3-negative and CXCR3-positive naive CD8 T cells. General study points: CD5 surface expression was similar among naive subsets, and TCR strength was estimated by inference from TRB CDR3 properties. More hydrophobic TRB CDR3s occurred in CXCR3-positive than in CXCR3-negative naive cells.

There are 13 residues in the CDR3. Germline CDR1 and CDR2: SQVTM and ANQGSEA. The study made its TRB cDNA libraries by 5' RACE, adding UMI labels. Reprocessing the 5' RACE reads, TCRdb reports a single entry for every CDR3 protein and omits DNA. The ten top clones account for more than 0.3%, within a sample of around 110,000 distinct CDR3 sequences. As concerns this clonotype: The antigen remains undetermined.

Source material: naive CXCR3+ CD8+ T cells from blood. Regarding subset: CD45RO-CCR7+CD27+CD95- naive CD8+ T cells expressing CXCR3 (TNR3+). The clonotype was recovered from a human donor in good health. Some clones in this sample may be carry-over from other donors' samples. V is TRBV29-1 and J is TRBJ1-2; TCRdb designates TRBD1, a call that cannot be tested without DNA. The CDR3 loop reads CSTELDRDYGYTF.